This T cell receptor (beta chain) comes out of a study of shared clonotypes between healthy human individuals. Trimming took off 1 base at V and 10 bases at J, with 24 bases between the two ends. CDR1 and CDR2 from the germline V gene are LGHNA and YSLEER. The CDR3 runs 17 residues. Free of recent acute infections or vaccinations, the donors were healthy HIV-negative adults. Unsorted samples drew genomic DNA from tens of millions of PBMCs. In the authors' methods: Junction-only sequences without quality scores were provided by ImmunoSEQ, so filtering was different. Sequencing used immunoSEQ multiplex PCR; TCRdb keeps in-frame clones, though not all of them. The D gene and trimming were derived from the DNA, and the V and J assignments and clone size from that table. Among fewer than 600,000 clones listed, 79% were seen once.

The J gene is TRBJ2-3, the V gene TRBV4-3; D may match TRBD1 or TRBD2 (7 bases each). The specimen sequenced was PBMCs. This receptor was obtained from a woman between 40 and 50 years old in good health. Some clones in this sample may be carry-over from other donors' samples. The CDR3, as DNA: TGCGCCAGCAGCCAAGGGCGGACAGGCAGAGGGGGGGAGGCGCAGTATTTT. It yields the protein CASSQGRTGRGGEAQYF.